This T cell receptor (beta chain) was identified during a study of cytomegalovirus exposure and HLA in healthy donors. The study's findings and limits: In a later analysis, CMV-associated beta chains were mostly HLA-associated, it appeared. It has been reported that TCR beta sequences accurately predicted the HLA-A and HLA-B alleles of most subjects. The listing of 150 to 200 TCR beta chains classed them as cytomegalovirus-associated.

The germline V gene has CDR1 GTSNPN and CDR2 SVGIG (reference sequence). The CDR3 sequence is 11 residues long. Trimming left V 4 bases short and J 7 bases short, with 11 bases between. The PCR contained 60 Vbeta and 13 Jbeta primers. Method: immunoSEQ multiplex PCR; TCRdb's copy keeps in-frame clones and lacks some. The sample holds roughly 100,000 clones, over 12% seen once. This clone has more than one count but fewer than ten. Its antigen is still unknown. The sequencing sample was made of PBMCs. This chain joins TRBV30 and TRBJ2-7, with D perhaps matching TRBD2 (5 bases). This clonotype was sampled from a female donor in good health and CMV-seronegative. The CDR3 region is CAWNGGNEQYF. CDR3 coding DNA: TGTGCCTGGAATGGAGGAAATGAGCAGTACTTC.